The 12 T cell receptor beta chains listed next were all sequenced from one sample in a study of technical replicates of blood from four donors. Repertoires were generated with immunoSEQ multiplex PCR, while TCRdb's copy carries only in-frame clones and drops some. The sample consists of about 84,000 clones, 95% to 98% of them appearing once. Sequencing was done on a sample of T cells isolated from PBMCs. Receptor source: a human donor in good health.

The chain joins TRBV14 to TRBJ1-1; a possible D gene is TRBD1 (6 bases). V lost 0 bases, J lost 1 base, and 15 bases lay in between. The CDR3 is 17 amino acids. CDR1 is SGHDN, CDR2 FVKESK, per germline. CDR3 loop: CASSQDRRGGWNTEAFF. In DNA form, the CDR3 reads TGTGCCAGCAGCCAAGATCGGAGGGGGGGTTGGAACACTGAAGCTTTCTTT.

The chain combines TRBV4-1 with TRBJ2-1; 10 bases map to TRBD2. The J segment lost 2 bases and the V segment lost 2 bases, leaving 3 bases of the junction unmatched. The CDR3 has 16 residues. In germline, CDR1 is MGHRA, CDR2 YSYEKL. This CDR3 is CASSQRLAGAYNEQFF. The CDR3 nucleotides read TGCGCCAGCAGCCAACGTCTAGCGGGAGCCTACAATGAGCAGTTCTTC.

This rearrangement joins TRBV7-9 to TRBJ1-6, with no clear D. The ends were cut back, 3 bases at V and 11 bases at J, with 14 bases in the middle. This CDR3 is 14 amino acids long. Germline CDR1 SEHNR, CDR2 FQNEAQ (reference sequence). The CDR3 region is CASSFDSPSAPLHF. In DNA form, the CDR3 reads TGTGCCAGCAGCTTTGACTCTCCGTCGGCACCCCTCCACTTT.

The chain employs TRBV12-1 and TRBJ2-7; the D call of TRBD1 is as the table states it, not checked on the DNA. TRBV12-1 is a pseudogene segment. This CDR3 has 19 amino acids. For the CDR3, the DNA is TGTGCCAGCAGCCCCCTCTTCGGGCAGGGGGAATGGGACTCCTACGAGCAGTACTTC. Translation gives CASSPLFGQGEWDSYEQYF.

This sequence joins TRBV5-4 and TRBJ1-2, with unresolved D. Trimming took off 4 bases at V and 2 bases at J, with 12 bases between the two ends. Germline V gives CDR1 SGHNT, CDR2 YYREEE (reference sequence). The CDR3 contains 14 residues. The CDR3 region has the DNA TGTGCCAGCAGCCAAGAGACGGAGAACTATGGCTACACCTTC. It is translated as CASSQETENYGYTF. Variable domain in full (rest from reference TRBV5-4 and TRBJ1-2): ETGVTQSPTHLIKTRGQQVTLRCSSQSGHNTVSWYQQALGQGPQFIFQYYREEENGRGNFPPRFSGLQFPNYSSELNVNALELDDSALYLCASSQETENYGYTFGSGTRLTVV.

This chain connects TRBV6-5 to TRBJ1-6; 7 bases are a match to TRBD1. CDR3 length equals 15 residues. CDR1 and CDR2 from the germline V gene are MNHEY and SVGAGI. V shed 7 bases and J 6 bases; nucleotides not matched to a gene: 9. CDR3 region: CASTSPTGINSPLHF. CDR3 nucleotide sequence: TGTGCCAGCACCTCACCGACAGGGATTAATTCACCCCTCCACTTT.

The chain couples TRBV6-1 to TRBJ2-3; tentatively, D is TRBD1 (6 bases). Germline V lookup: CDR1 MNHNS, CDR2 SASEGT. The CDR3 spans 15 residues. The V end lost 3 bases, the J end lost 6 bases, and 16 bases lay between the germline ends. CDR3 sequence (DNA): TGTGCCAGCAGTGAGGGGGCAGGTACTATTGATACGCAGTATTTT. Its protein is CASSEGAGTIDTQYF.

This chain uses TRBV28 with TRBJ2-7; 8 nucleotides align to TRBD2. Germline V CDR1 and CDR2: MDHEN, SYDVKM. This CDR3 region has 14 residues. Trimming at V came to 5 bases and at J to 3 bases, leaving 6 bases not matched to a gene. The CDR3: CASSTDGGVYEQYF. The CDR3 nucleotides are TGTGCCAGCAGTACCGACGGGGGGGTCTACGAGCAGTACTTC. The full variable domain, its missing parts supplied by reference TRBV28 and TRBJ2-7, is DVKVTQSSRYLVKRTGEKVFLECVQDMDHENMFWYRQDPGLGLRLIYFSYDVKMKEKGDIPEGYSVSREKKERFSLILESASTNQTSMYLCASSTDGGVYEQYFGPGTRLTVT.

The chain combines TRBV27 with TRBJ1-2; TRBD1 matches at 10 bases. V was clipped by 4 bases and J by 5 bases; unmatched bases: 7. The CDR3 is 15 amino acids. Per the germline V gene, CDR1 is MNHEY and CDR2 is SMNVEV (reference sequence). The CDR3 reads CASSSTGTGEYGYTF. CDR3 coding DNA: TGTGCCAGCAGTTCTACCGGGACAGGGGAGTATGGCTACACCTTC.

The chain joins TRBV28 to TRBJ2-5; D might be TRBD1 (5 bases). The V gene's germline CDR1 is MDHEN and CDR2 SYDVKM. Trimming took 10 bases from V and 4 from J, leaving 13 bases between them. The CDR3 runs 12 residues. In nucleotides, the CDR3 is TGTGCCACCAGGGTAGTTGGAGAGACCCAGTACTTC. Its translation: CATRVVGETQYF.

This chain uses TRBV28 with TRBJ2-1, with TRBD2 as a possible D gene (6 bases). Trimming removed 3 bases at V and 4 bases at J, with 10 bases between. The CDR3 is 14 residues long. CDR1 and CDR2 from the germline V gene are MDHEN and SYDVKM. The CDR3 here is CASSFLAGYNEQFF. The DNA of the CDR3 is TGTGCCAGCAGTTTCTTGGCGGGATACAATGAGCAGTTCTTC.

This clone was counted between two and nine times. V usage is TRBV15 and J usage is TRBJ2-1, with D unclear. Germline V lookup: CDR1 LNHNV, CDR2 YYDKDF (reference sequence). Trimming removed 5 bases at V and 6 bases at J, with 17 bases between. The CDR3 sequence is 15 residues long. The CDR3 loop is CATSDERPPGNEQFF. CDR3 nucleotides: TGTGCCACCAGCGATGAGCGCCCCCCCGGCAATGAGCAGTTCTTC.